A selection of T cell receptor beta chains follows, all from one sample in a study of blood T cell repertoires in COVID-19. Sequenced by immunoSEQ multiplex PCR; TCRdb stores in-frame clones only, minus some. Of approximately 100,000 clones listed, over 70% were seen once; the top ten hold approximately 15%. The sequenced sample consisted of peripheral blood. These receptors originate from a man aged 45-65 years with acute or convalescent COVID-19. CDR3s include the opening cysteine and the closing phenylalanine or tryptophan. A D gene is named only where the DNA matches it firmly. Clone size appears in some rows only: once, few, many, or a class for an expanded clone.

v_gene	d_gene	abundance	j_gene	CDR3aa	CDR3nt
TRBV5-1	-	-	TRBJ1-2	CASSPGQGYTF	TGCGCCAGCAGCCCTGGGCAAGGCTACACCTTC
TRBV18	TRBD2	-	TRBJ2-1	CASSLEGTSGRNEQFF	TGTGCCAGCTCACTTGAAGGGACTAGCGGGAGGAATGAGCAGTTCTTC
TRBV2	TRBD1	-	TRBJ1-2	CASSGDSNYGYTF	TGTGCCAGCAGTGGGGACAGCAACTATGGCTACACCTTC
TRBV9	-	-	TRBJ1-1	CASSPQGTTEAFF	TGTGCCAGCAGCCCGCAGGGGACCACTGAAGCTTTCTTT
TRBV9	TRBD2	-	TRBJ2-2	CASSVAGTSGSRTGELFF	TGTGCCAGCAGCGTAGCTGGGACTAGCGGGAGTCGAACCGGGGAGCTGTTTTTT
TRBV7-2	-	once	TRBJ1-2	CASSLGAIRGYGYTF	TGTGCCAGCAGCTTAGGTGCCATCCGGGGCTATGGCTACACCTTC
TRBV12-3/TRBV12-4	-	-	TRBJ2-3	CASSLDSTDTQYF	TGTGCCAGCAGTTTAGATAGCACGGATACGCAGTATTTT
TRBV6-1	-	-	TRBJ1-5	CASSEAAPGAQPQHF	TGTGCCAGCAGTGAAGCGGCGCCAGGGGCGCAGCCCCAGCATTTT
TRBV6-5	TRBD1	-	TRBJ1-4	CASSWDRKNEKLFF	TGTGCCAGCAGTTGGGACAGGAAGAATGAAAAACTGTTTTTT
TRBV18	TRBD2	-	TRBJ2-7	CASSRTSGRSYEQYF	TGTGCCAGCTCCCGGACTAGCGGACGCTCTTACGAGCAGTACTTC
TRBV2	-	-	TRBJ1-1	CASSVMGGPNTEAFF	TGTGCCAGCAGTGTAATGGGGGGGCCGAACACTGAAGCTTTCTTT
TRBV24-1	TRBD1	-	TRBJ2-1	CATGQGSYNEQFF	TGTGCCACCGGACAGGGATCCTACAATGAGCAGTTCTTC
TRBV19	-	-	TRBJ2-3	CASSRGRRDTQYF	TGTGCCAGTAGTAGGGGGCGGCGCGATACGCAGTATTTT
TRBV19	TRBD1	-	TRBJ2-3	CASSSGGTGAHDTQYF	TGTGCCAGTAGTAGCGGCGGGACAGGGGCCCACGATACGCAGTATTTT
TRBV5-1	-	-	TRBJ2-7	CASSAFDRKYEQYF	TGCGCCAGCAGCGCCTTCGACAGGAAGTACGAGCAGTACTTC
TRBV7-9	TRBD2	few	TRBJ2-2	CASSYGLAGGQSRTGELFF	TGTGCCAGCAGCTACGGACTAGCGGGAGGCCAATCGAGGACCGGGGAGCTGTTTTTT
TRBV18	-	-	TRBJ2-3	CASSSTGLDTQYF	TGTGCCAGCTCATCCACAGGGTTAGATACGCAGTATTTT
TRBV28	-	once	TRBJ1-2	CASSLVTNYGYTF	TGTGCCAGCAGTTTAGTCACTAACTATGGCTACACCTTC
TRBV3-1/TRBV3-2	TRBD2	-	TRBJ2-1	CASSPASGRGYEQFF	TGTGCCAGCAGCCCCGCTAGCGGGAGGGGGTATGAGCAGTTCTTC
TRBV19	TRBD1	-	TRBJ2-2	CASSRRQGAGSGELFF	TGTGCCAGTAGTAGAAGACAGGGGGCAGGGTCCGGGGAGCTGTTTTTT
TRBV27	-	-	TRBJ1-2	CASSFQGIFNGYTF	TGTGCCAGCAGTTTCCAGGGGATATTTAATGGCTACACCTTC
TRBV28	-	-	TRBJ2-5	CASSLLETQYF	TGTGCCAGCAGCCTTCTAGAGACCCAGTACTTC
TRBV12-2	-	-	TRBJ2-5	CASRLAGSAPQETQYF	TGTGCAAGTCGCTTAGCGGGGAGTGCCCCCCAAGAGACCCAGTACTTC
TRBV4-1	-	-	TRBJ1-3	CASSQGAPGTGNTIYF	TGCGCCAGCAGCCAAGGGGCCCCGGGGACTGGAAACACCATATATTTT
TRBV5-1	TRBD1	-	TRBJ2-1	CASSLVGTELNEQFF	TGCGCCAGCAGCTTGGTTGGGACAGAGCTCAATGAGCAGTTCTTC
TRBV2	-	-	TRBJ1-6	CASRGGGYNSPLHF	TGTGCCAGCAGAGGAGGAGGTTATAATTCACCCCTCCACTTT
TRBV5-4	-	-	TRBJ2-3	CASSSTLVNTQYF	TGTGCCAGCAGCTCGACTCTAGTTAATACGCAGTATTTT
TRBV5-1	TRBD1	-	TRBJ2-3	CASSFQTGGVNTQYF	TGCGCCAGCAGCTTCCAGACAGGGGGCGTGAATACGCAGTATTTT
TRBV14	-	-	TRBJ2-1	CASSGGSTDEQFF	TGTGCCAGCAGCGGGGGGAGTACGGATGAGCAGTTCTTC
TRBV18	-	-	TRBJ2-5	CASSPLSGEETQYF	TGTGCCAGCTCACCACTTTCAGGGGAAGAGACCCAGTACTTC
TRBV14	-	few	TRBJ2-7	CASSPSSVYEQYF	TGTGCCAGCAGCCCTTCCAGCGTCTACGAGCAGTACTTC
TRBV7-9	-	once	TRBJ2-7	CASSKGMGSWWEQYF	TGTGCCAGCAGCAAGGGAATGGGGAGTTGGTGGGAGCAGTACTTC
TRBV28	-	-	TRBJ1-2	CASSPGRVRGYTF	TGTGCCAGCAGCCCGGGCAGGGTCCGTGGCTACACCTTC
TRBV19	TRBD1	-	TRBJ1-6	CASRGDSYNSPLHF	TGTGCCAGCAGGGGGGATTCCTATAATTCACCCCTCCACTTT
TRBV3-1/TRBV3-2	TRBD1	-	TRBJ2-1	CASSHPGTGSYNEQFF	TGTGCCAGCAGCCATCCCGGGACAGGGTCCTACAATGAGCAGTTCTTC
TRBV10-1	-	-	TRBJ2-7	CASTHDLGHRKYEQYF	TGCGCCAGCACCCACGACCTCGGACACCGGAAGTACGAGCAGTACTTC
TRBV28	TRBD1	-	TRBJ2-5	CASSSQSQGLGETQYF	TGTGCCAGCAGTTCACAATCACAGGGGCTGGGGGAGACCCAGTACTTC
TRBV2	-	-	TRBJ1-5	CASQGSLQPQHF	TGTGCCAGCCAGGGGAGCCTTCAGCCCCAGCATTTT
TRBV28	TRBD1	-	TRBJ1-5	CASRIQGSNQPQHF	TGTGCCAGCAGAATACAGGGGAGCAATCAGCCCCAGCATTTT
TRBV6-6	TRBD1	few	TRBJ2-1	CASSPVGTGGHGSYNEQFF	TGTGCCAGCAGTCCCGTAGGGACAGGGGGCCACGGCTCCTACAATGAGCAGTTCTTC
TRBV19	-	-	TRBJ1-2	CASSIPQGYGYTF	TGTGCCAGTAGTATCCCACAGGGTTATGGCTACACCTTC
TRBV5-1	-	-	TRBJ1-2	CASSPSSSTVGYTF	TGCGCCAGCAGCCCCTCTAGTAGTACGGTGGGCTACACCTTC
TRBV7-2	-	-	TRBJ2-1	CASSSSDEQFF	TGTGCCAGCAGCTCCTCGGATGAGCAGTTCTTC
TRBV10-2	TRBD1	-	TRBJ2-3	CASRDRGGADTQYF	TGCGCCAGCAGGGACAGGGGGGGCGCAGATACGCAGTATTTT
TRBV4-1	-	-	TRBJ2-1	CASSQDKSGSYNEQFF	TGCGCCAGCAGCCAAGATAAAAGCGGGTCCTACAATGAGCAGTTCTTC
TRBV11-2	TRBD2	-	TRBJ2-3	CASSLGGSGTDTQYF	TGTGCCAGCAGCTTAGGCGGGAGTGGCACAGATACGCAGTATTTT
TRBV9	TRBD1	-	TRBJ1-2	CASTPGTDYGYTF	TGTGCCAGCACCCCCGGGACAGACTATGGCTACACCTTC
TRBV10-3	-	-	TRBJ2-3	CAIRDNTDTQYF	TGTGCCATCAGGGACAACACAGATACGCAGTATTTT
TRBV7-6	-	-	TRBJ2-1	CASSSSGTPTNEQFF	TGTGCCAGCAGCTCGTCCGGGACTCCCACCAATGAGCAGTTCTTC
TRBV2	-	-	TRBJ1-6	CASKGQGYSPLHF	TGTGCCAGCAAAGGGCAGGGGTATTCACCCCTCCACTTT
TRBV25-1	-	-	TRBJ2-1	CASTDGKGVRNEQFF	TGTGCCAGCACCGATGGAAAGGGGGTGAGGAATGAGCAGTTCTTC
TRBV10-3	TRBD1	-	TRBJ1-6	CAISEDRGYSPLHF	TGTGCCATCAGTGAGGACAGGGGGTATTCACCCCTCCACTTT